The rows below give T cell receptor beta chains drawn from one sample of a study of T cells in localized non-small cell lung cancer. Only in-frame clones appear in the TCRdb table, and some are missing; sequencing was by immunoSEQ multiplex PCR. This table holds tens of thousands of clones, approximately 86% found once. Source: peripheral blood, taken before any cancer treatment. The receptor source for this set is a man aged 18-55 years with stage I lung adenocarcinoma. The CDR3 runs from the conserved cysteine through the conserved F or W. The order of the fields is D gene, clone size, J gene, V gene, CDR3 protein, CDR3 DNA. The D gene is left open where the match is weak. The size of a clone is reported for some rows only, either as once, few or many, or as a class for expanded clones.

D gene: TRBD1
clone size: .
J gene: TRBJ1-4
V gene: TRBV28
CDR3 protein: CASSLFGTGIGEKLFF
CDR3 DNA: TGTGCCAGCAGTTTATTTGGGACAGGGATTGGGGAAAAACTGTTTTTT

D gene: TRBD1
clone size: .
J gene: TRBJ2-5
V gene: TRBV5-1
CDR3 protein: CASSPGQGHQETQYF
CDR3 DNA: TGCGCCAGCAGCCCTGGACAGGGTCACCAAGAGACCCAGTACTTC

D gene: .
clone size: .
J gene: TRBJ2-5
V gene: TRBV5-1
CDR3 protein: CASSPGAETQYF
CDR3 DNA: TGCGCCAGCAGCCCGGGGGCGGAGACCCAGTACTTC

D gene: TRBD1
clone size: once
J gene: TRBJ1-5
V gene: TRBV19
CDR3 protein: CASSPGTADDYSNQPQHF
CDR3 DNA: TGTGCCAGTAGTCCGGGGACAGCTGATGATTATAGCAATCAGCCCCAGCATTTT

D gene: .
clone size: .
J gene: TRBJ2-1
V gene: TRBV7-2
CDR3 protein: CATRKGSRGYNEQFF
CDR3 DNA: TGTGCCACCAGGAAGGGGTCCCGAGGCTACAATGAGCAGTTCTTC

D gene: .
clone size: .
J gene: TRBJ2-3
V gene: TRBV5-4
CDR3 protein: CASSFESADTQYF
CDR3 DNA: TGTGCCAGCAGCTTCGAGTCGGCAGATACGCAGTATTTT

D gene: .
clone size: .
J gene: TRBJ2-7
V gene: TRBV7-9
CDR3 protein: CASSSIDDKDEQYF
CDR3 DNA: TGTGCCAGCAGCAGTATAGACGACAAGGACGAGCAGTACTTC

D gene: .
clone size: few
J gene: TRBJ2-6
V gene: TRBV19
CDR3 protein: CATAAQGANVLTF
CDR3 DNA: TGTGCCACCGCGGCTCAGGGGGCCAACGTCCTGACTTTC

D gene: .
clone size: .
J gene: TRBJ1-4
V gene: TRBV5-1
CDR3 protein: CASSFSHSSSTNEKLFF
CDR3 DNA: TGCGCCAGCAGCTTCTCCCACTCCTCAAGCACTAATGAAAAACTGTTTTTT

D gene: .
clone size: .
J gene: TRBJ1-2
V gene: TRBV28
CDR3 protein: CASIQTTARYGYTF
CDR3 DNA: TGTGCCAGCATTCAGACAACGGCCCGTTATGGCTACACCTTC

D gene: TRBD2
clone size: .
J gene: TRBJ2-7
V gene: TRBV6-6
CDR3 protein: CASSFAGGGEQYF
CDR3 DNA: TGTGCCAGCAGTTTTGCGGGGGGCGGCGAGCAGTACTTC

D gene: .
clone size: .
J gene: TRBJ1-6
V gene: TRBV5-1
CDR3 protein: CASSSYPGQENSPLHF
CDR3 DNA: TGCGCCAGCAGCTCTTACCCGGGACAAGAAAATTCACCCCTCCACTTT

D gene: TRBD2
clone size: .
J gene: TRBJ2-7
V gene: TRBV28
CDR3 protein: CASSFSGGVSYEQYF
CDR3 DNA: TGTGCCAGCAGTTTTAGCGGGGGGGTCTCCTACGAGCAGTACTTC

D gene: .
clone size: once
J gene: TRBJ1-4
V gene: TRBV6-1
CDR3 protein: CASSPQGRNEKLFF
CDR3 DNA: TGTGCCAGCAGCCCCCAGGGACGTAATGAAAAACTGTTTTTT

D gene: .
clone size: .
J gene: TRBJ1-3
V gene: TRBV15
CDR3 protein: CATSRESYSGNTIYF
CDR3 DNA: TGTGCCACCAGCAGAGAAAGTTACTCTGGAAACACCATATATTTT

D gene: .
clone size: .
J gene: TRBJ1-2
V gene: TRBV9
CDR3 protein: CASSVGLGRSGGYTF
CDR3 DNA: TGTGCCAGCAGCGTAGGTTTGGGGCGAAGTGGTGGCTACACCTTC

D gene: .
clone size: .
J gene: TRBJ2-6
V gene: TRBV28
CDR3 protein: CASLPGGANVLTF
CDR3 DNA: TGTGCCAGCCTCCCTGGCGGGGCCAACGTCCTGACTTTC

D gene: .
clone size: .
J gene: TRBJ2-6
V gene: TRBV5-6
CDR3 protein: CASSLVWASQSSGANVLTF
CDR3 DNA: TGTGCCAGCAGCTTGGTTTGGGCTAGCCAGTCGTCTGGGGCCAACGTCCTGACTTTC

D gene: .
clone size: .
J gene: TRBJ2-1
V gene: TRBV15
CDR3 protein: CATSRYSDRSNEQFF
CDR3 DNA: TGTGCCACCAGCAGATACTCAGACAGAAGCAATGAGCAGTTCTTC

D gene: .
clone size: .
J gene: TRBJ1-1
V gene: TRBV5-5
CDR3 protein: CASSLATGNTEAFF
CDR3 DNA: TGTGCCAGCAGCTTGGCGACAGGGAACACTGAAGCTTTCTTT

D gene: .
clone size: few
J gene: TRBJ2-1
V gene: TRBV9
CDR3 protein: CASSLRDNNYNEQFF
CDR3 DNA: TGTGCCAGCAGCCTCCGGGACAATAACTACAATGAGCAGTTCTTC

D gene: .
clone size: .
J gene: TRBJ1-1
V gene: TRBV19
CDR3 protein: CASSAWDTFTEAFF
CDR3 DNA: TGTGCCAGTAGTGCCTGGGACACTTTCACTGAAGCTTTCTTT

D gene: .
clone size: .
J gene: TRBJ1-1
V gene: TRBV19
CDR3 protein: CASKVGQAAALNTEAFF
CDR3 DNA: TGTGCCAGTAAGGTTGGGCAGGCTGCGGCCTTGAACACTGAAGCTTTCTTT

D gene: TRBD1
clone size: .
J gene: TRBJ1-1
V gene: TRBV27
CDR3 protein: CANQRQGDTEAFF
CDR3 DNA: TGTGCCAATCAAAGACAGGGAGACACTGAAGCTTTCTTT

D gene: .
clone size: once
J gene: TRBJ1-1
V gene: TRBV10-3
CDR3 protein: CAISDRGMNTEAFF
CDR3 DNA: TGTGCCATCAGTGATAGGGGGATGAACACTGAAGCTTTCTTT

D gene: TRBD1
clone size: .
J gene: TRBJ1-1
V gene: TRBV4-2
CDR3 protein: CASSQGTGSNTEAFF
CDR3 DNA: TGTGCCAGCAGCCAAGGGACAGGTTCGAACACTGAAGCTTTCTTT

D gene: .
clone size: .
J gene: TRBJ1-1
V gene: TRBV30
CDR3 protein: CAWGVRDEAFF
CDR3 DNA: TGTGCCTGGGGGGTGCGCGATGAAGCTTTCTTT

D gene: .
clone size: .
J gene: TRBJ2-1
V gene: TRBV9
CDR3 protein: CASSVGRTSYNEQFF
CDR3 DNA: TGTGCCAGCAGCGTCGGGAGAACCTCCTACAATGAGCAGTTCTTC

D gene: TRBD1
clone size: .
J gene: TRBJ2-5
V gene: TRBV4-2
CDR3 protein: CASSQGTGGIETQYF
CDR3 DNA: TGTGCCAGCAGCCAAGGGACAGGGGGAATTGAGACCCAGTACTTC

D gene: TRBD2
clone size: .
J gene: TRBJ2-5
V gene: TRBV5-5
CDR3 protein: CASDSGGGQETQYF
CDR3 DNA: TGTGCCTCCGATAGCGGGGGAGGTCAAGAGACCCAGTACTTC

D gene: .
clone size: .
J gene: TRBJ2-7
V gene: TRBV5-8
CDR3 protein: CASSLVNAPGSTYEQYF
CDR3 DNA: TGTGCCAGCAGCTTGGTTAATGCTCCGGGGAGCACCTACGAGCAGTACTTC

D gene: .
clone size: .
J gene: TRBJ1-2
V gene: TRBV7-9
CDR3 protein: CASSPREETYGYTF
CDR3 DNA: TGTGCCAGCAGCCCCAGAGAGGAGACCTATGGCTACACCTTC

D gene: .
clone size: .
J gene: TRBJ2-7
V gene: TRBV2
CDR3 protein: CASRQGFYEQYF
CDR3 DNA: TGTGCCAGCAGGCAAGGGTTCTACGAGCAGTACTTC